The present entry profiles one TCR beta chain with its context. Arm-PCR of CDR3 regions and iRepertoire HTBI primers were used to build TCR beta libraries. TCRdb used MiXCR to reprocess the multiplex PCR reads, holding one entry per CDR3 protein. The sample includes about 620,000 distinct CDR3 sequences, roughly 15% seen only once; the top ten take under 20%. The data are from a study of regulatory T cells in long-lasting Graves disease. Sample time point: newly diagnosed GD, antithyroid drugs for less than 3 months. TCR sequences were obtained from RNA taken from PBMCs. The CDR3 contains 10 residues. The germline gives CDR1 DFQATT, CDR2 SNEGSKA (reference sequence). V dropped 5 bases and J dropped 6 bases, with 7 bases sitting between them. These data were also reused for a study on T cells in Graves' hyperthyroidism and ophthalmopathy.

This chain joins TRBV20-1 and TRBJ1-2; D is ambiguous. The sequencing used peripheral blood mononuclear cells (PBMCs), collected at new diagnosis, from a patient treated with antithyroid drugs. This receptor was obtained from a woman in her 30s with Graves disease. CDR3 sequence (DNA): TGCAGTGCTGGACCGGATGGCTACACCTTC. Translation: CSAGPDGYTF.